What follows describes a single T cell receptor (beta chain). This entry belongs to a study of neoadjuvant anti-PD-1 for oral cavity cancer. Time point here: after neoadjuvant nivolumab, at surgical resection. Using immunoSEQ multiplex PCR, the repertoire was profiled, and TCRdb retains in-frame clones only, with some absent. Of over 65,000 clones in the sample, about 86% are singletons; the top ten hold around 2.8%. V was pared by 3 bases and J by 4 bases, with 7 bases between. Germline CDR1 and CDR2: GTSNPN and SVGIG (reference sequence). This CDR3 is 12 amino acids long. The receptor was derived from a person between 40 and 85 years old with oral cavity squamous cell carcinoma. The sequenced sample was PBMCs, obtained after nivolumab (anti-PD-1) treatment. The chain joins TRBV30 to TRBJ1-3; no clear D. The CDR3 DNA reads TGTGCCTGGAGCTCTGTAGGAAACACCATATATTTT. Translated, it gives CAWSSVGNTIYF.